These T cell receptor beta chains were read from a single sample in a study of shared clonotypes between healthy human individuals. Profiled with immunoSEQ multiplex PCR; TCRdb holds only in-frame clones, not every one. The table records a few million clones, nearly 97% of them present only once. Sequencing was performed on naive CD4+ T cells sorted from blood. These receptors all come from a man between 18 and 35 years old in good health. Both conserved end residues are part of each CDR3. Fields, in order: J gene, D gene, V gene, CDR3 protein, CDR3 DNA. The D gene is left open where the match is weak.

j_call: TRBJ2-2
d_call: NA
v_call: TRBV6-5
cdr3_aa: CASSFTPTRRTGELFF
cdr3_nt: TGTGCCAGCAGTTTCACTCCGACACGGAGGACCGGGGAGCTGTTTTTT

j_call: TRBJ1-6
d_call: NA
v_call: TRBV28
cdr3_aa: CASKVPGRSNSPLHF
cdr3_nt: TGTGCCAGCAAGGTTCCCGGACGGTCTAATTCACCCCTCCACTTT

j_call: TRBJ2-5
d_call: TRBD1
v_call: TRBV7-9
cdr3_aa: CASSFGQGQGETQYF
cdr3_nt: TGTGCCAGCAGCTTTGGACAGGGGCAAGGAGAGACCCAGTACTTC

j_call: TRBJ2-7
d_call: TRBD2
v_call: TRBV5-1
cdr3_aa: CASSFTSGPYEQYF
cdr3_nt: TGCGCCAGCAGCTTTACTAGCGGACCCTACGAGCAGTACTTC

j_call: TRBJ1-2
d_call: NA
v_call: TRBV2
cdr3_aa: CASSEEGGGLGYTF
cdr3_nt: TGTGCCAGCAGTGAAGAAGGAGGAGGGCTTGGCTACACCTTC

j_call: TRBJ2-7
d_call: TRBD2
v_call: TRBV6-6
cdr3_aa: CASSPGGVAYEQYF
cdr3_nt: TGTGCCAGCAGTCCCGGGGGGGTGGCCTACGAGCAGTACTTC

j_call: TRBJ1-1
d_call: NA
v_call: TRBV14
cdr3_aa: CASSQRVWDTEAFF
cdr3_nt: TGTGCCAGCAGCCAACGGGTATGGGACACTGAAGCTTTCTTT

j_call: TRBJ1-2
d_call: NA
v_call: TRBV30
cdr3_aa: CAWTPDTSYGYTF
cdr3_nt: TGTGCCTGGACCCCCGACACTAGTTATGGCTACACCTTC

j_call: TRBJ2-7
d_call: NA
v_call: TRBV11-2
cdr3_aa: CASSLGSIPYEQYF
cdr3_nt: TGTGCCAGCAGCTTAGGATCCATTCCCTACGAGCAGTACTTC

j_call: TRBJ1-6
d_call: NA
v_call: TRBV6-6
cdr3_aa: CASSPGKRNSPLHF
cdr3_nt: TGTGCCAGCAGCCCTGGTAAAAGGAATTCACCCCTCCACTTT

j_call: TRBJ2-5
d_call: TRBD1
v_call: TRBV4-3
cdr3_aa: CASSHPGQGWETQYF
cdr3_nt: TGCGCCAGCAGCCATCCCGGACAGGGTTGGGAGACCCAGTACTTC

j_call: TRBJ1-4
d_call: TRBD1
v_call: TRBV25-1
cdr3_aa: CASSDSGTEIREKLFF
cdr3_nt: TGTGCCAGCAGTGACTCCGGGACAGAGATTCGAGAGAAACTGTTTTTT

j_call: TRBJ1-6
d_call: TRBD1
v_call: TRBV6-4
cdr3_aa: CASGTDYNSPLHF
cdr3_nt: TGTGCCAGCGGGACAGACTATAATTCACCCCTCCACTTT

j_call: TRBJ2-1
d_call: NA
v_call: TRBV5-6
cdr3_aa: CASSLAGLPGNEQFF
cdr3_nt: TGTGCCAGCAGCTTGGCCGGGTTACCCGGCAATGAGCAGTTCTTC

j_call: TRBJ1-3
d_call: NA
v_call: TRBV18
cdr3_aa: CASSQPGQHSGNTIYF
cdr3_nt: TGTGCCAGCTCACAACCGGGACAACACTCTGGAAACACCATATATTTT

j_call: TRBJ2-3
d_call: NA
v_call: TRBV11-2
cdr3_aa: CASSSRLDTQYF
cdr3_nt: TGTGCCAGCAGTTCACGCTTGGATACGCAGTATTTT

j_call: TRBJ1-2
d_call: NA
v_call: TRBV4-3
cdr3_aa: CASSPDRGYGYTF
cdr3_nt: TGCGCCAGCAGCCCGGATCGCGGCTATGGCTACACCTTC

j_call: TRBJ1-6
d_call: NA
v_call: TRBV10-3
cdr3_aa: CAISVRGIESPLHF
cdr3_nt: TGTGCCATCAGTGTAAGAGGGATAGAGTCACCCCTCCACTTT

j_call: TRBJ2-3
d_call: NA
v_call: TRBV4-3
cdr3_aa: CASSLDRASGDTQYF
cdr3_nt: TGCGCCAGCAGCCTGGACCGGGCCTCGGGAGATACGCAGTATTTT

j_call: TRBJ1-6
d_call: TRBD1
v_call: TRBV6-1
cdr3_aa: CASSGRDRAWDNSPLHF
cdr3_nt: TGTGCCAGCAGTGGACGGGACAGGGCCTGGGATAATTCACCCCTCCACTTT

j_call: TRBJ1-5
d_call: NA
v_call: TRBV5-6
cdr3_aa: CASSAMGIQANQPQHF
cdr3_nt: TGTGCCAGCAGCGCGATGGGGATCCAAGCCAATCAGCCCCAGCATTTT